This TCR beta chain was recovered during a study of T cells in Graves' hyperthyroidism and ophthalmopathy. Looking at the study overall: Upon initial diagnosis and before any treatment, peripheral blood was collected. Overall study findings and caveats: Most thyroid-expanded clonotypes above 0.001 were also found in blood.

Uncontrolled infection, other autoimmune disease, pregnancy or lactation barred patients from enrollment. Thyroid ultrasound, orbital computed tomography, clinical symptoms, and serum thyroxine and TRAb underpinned diagnoses. Amplified regions were TCR beta CDR3 sequences from RNA transcripts. Using the HTBI primer set, a first-round RT-PCR was run on the TCR CDR3. TCRdb independently ran MiXCR on the multiplex PCR reads; one entry per CDR3 protein. The sample includes a few hundred thousand distinct CDR3 sequences, 15% to 18% seen only once; the top ten take approximately 7.5%. This clonotype was counted many times. Its target is not known. The clonotype comes from a woman younger than 30 with Graves' hyperthyroidism. Sequencing was carried out using blood.

The CDR3 protein is CSARATGTGNNSPLHF. Written as DNA, the CDR3 is TGCAGTGCTAGAGCAACCGGGACAGGGAATAATTCACCCCTCCACTTT. The chain is built from TRBV20-1 and TRBJ1-6; 9 bases fit TRBD1. The CDR3 has 16 amino acids. The germline V gene encodes CDR1 DFQATT and CDR2 SNEGSKA (reference sequence). Trimming took 1 base from V and 5 from J; bases not matched to a gene: 6.